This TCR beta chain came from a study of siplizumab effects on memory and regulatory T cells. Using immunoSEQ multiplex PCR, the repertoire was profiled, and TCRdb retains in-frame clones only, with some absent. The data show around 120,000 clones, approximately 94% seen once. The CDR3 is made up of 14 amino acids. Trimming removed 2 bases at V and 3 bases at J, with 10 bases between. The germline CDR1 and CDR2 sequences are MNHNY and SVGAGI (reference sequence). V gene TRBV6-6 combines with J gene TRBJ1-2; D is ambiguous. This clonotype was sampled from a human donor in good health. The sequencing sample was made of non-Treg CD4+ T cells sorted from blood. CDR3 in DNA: TGTGCCAGCAGTTACACAAAGCAGGACTATGGCTACACCTTC. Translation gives CASSYTKQDYGYTF.